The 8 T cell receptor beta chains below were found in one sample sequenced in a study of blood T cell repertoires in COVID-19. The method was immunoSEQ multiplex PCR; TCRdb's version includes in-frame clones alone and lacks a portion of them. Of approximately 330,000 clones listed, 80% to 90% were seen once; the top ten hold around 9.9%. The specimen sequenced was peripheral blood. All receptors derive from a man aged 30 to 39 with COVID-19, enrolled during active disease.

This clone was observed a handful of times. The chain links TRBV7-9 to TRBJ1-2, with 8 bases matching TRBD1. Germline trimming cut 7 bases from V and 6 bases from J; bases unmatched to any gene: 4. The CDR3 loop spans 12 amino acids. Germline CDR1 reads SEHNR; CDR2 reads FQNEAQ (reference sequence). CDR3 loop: CASKRDRNGYTF. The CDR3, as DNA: TGTGCCAGCAAACGGGACAGGAATGGCTACACCTTC.

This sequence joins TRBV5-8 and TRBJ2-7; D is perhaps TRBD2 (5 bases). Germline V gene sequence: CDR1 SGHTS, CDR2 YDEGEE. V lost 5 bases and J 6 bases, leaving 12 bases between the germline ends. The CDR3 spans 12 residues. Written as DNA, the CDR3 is TGTGCCAGCAGGTCGCTAGCTCTCGAGCAGTACTTC. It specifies CASRSLALEQYF.

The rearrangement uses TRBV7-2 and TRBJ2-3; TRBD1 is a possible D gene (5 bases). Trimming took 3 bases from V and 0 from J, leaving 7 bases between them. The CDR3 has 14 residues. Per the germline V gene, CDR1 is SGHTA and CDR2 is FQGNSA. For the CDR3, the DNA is TGTGCCAGCAGCTTTCGACAGAGCACAGATACGCAGTATTTT. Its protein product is CASSFRQSTDTQYF.

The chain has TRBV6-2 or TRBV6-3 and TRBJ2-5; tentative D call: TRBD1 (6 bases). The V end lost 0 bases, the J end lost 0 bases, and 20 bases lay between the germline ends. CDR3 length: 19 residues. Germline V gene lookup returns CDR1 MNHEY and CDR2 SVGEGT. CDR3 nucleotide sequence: TGTGCCAGCAGTTACTCGATTTCAGGGGCGCTAAGGTACCAAGAGACCCAGTACTTC. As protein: CASSYSISGALRYQETQYF.

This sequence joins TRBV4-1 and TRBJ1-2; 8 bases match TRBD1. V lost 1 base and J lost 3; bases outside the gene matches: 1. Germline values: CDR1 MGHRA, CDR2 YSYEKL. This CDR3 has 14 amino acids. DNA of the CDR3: TGCGCCAGCAGCCAAGGACAGGGGCACTATGGCTACACCTTC. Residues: CASSQGQGHYGYTF.

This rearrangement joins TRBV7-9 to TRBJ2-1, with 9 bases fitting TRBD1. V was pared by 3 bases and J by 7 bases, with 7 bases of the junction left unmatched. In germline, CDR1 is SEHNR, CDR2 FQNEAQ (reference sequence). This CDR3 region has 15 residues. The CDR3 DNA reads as TGTGCCAGCAGCTTCCGGGACAGGGTGGGGAATGAGCAGTTCTTC. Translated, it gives CASSFRDRVGNEQFF.

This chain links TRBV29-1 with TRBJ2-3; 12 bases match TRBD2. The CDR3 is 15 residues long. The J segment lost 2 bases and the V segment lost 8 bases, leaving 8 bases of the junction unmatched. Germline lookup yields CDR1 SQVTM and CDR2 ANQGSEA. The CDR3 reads CSSGLAGTVTDTQYF. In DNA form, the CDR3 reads TGCAGCTCCGGACTAGCGGGGACTGTCACAGATACGCAGTATTTT.

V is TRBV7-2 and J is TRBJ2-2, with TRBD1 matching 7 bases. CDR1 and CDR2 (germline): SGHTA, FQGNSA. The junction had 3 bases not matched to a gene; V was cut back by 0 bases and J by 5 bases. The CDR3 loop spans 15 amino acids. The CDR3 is CASSLAVQGTGELFF. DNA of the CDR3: TGTGCCAGCAGCTTAGCGGTACAGGGGACCGGGGAGCTGTTTTTT.